This T cell receptor (beta chain) was profiled in a study of blood T cell repertoires in COVID-19. Study-wide context: The origin of the acute and convalescent COVID-19 samples was the United States, Italy and Spain. PBMCs, B-cell-depleted T cells, or T cells provided the cDNA or gDNA that made up the material.

Germline loops: CDR1 KGHSH, CDR2 LQKENI. V was clipped by 5 bases and J by 0 bases, with 10 bases between them. The CDR3 has 14 amino acids. In the original analysis: Amplification of reference gene primers provided the estimated nucleated cell counts. The assay was immunoSEQ multiplex PCR, and TCRdb's table has in-frame clones only and misses some. The DNA was the basis for D and trimming; V, J and clone size are from that table. This table holds 45,000 to 70,000 clones, approximately 81% found once. The rearrangement links TRBV18 to TRBJ1-2; D not resolved. Material for sequencing was peripheral blood. The clonotype originates from a woman of 80 years or more with acute or convalescent COVID-19. The CDR3 region is CASSNELANYGYTF. CDR3 DNA sequence: TGTGCCAGCTCAAACGAGTTAGCTAACTATGGCTACACCTTC.